The clone carrying this TCR beta chain has only one observation. Its antigen is undetermined. V was trimmed by 5 bases and J by 4 bases, leaving 25 bases between them. This CDR3 has 18 amino acids. CDR1 and CDR2 (germline): MDHEN, SYDVKM. TEMRA cells were FACS-enriched, unlike CD8+ and CD4+ T cells, which were negatively isolated. The data are from a study of CD8 T cells in Susac syndrome. Findings and limits, study-wide: The TCR sequencing and HLA analysis in the study involved a relatively small number of individuals, as the study acknowledged.

RNA totalling roughly 0.45 to 1 ug underwent reverse transcription with random hexamers. The amplification used immunoSEQ multiplex PCR on TCR beta CDR3; it spanned 54 Vbeta and 13 Jbeta. In TCRdb, the immunoSEQ multiplex PCR reads were re-called with MiXCR into one record per CDR3 protein. Altogether a few hundred thousand distinct CDR3 sequences are present, approximately 95% being singletons, with the ten largest covering 0.095%. The rearrangement joins TRBV28 to TRBJ2-3; D may be TRBD1 or TRBD2 (5 bases each). Source material: CD4+ T cells from PBMCs. The source is a human donor with multiple sclerosis. Here the CDR3 DNA reads TGTGCCAGCAGTAACCTAGCCGGGACGAGGGCGGGCCCAGATACGCAGTATTTT. Translated: CASSNLAGTRAGPDTQYF.